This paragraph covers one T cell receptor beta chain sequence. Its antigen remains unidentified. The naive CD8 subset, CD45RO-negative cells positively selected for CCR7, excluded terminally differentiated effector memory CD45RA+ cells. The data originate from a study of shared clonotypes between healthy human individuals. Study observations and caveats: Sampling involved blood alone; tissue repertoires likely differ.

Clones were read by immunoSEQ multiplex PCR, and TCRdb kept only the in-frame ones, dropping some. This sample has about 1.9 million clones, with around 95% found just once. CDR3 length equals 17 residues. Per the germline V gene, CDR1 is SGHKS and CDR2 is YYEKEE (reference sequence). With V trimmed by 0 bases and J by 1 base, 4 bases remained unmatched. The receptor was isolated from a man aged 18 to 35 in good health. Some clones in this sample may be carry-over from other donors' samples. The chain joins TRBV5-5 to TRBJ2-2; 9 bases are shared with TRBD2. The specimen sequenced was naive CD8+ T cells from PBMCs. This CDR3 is CASSLASGIVNTGELFF. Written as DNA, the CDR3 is TGTGCCAGCAGCTTGGCTAGCGGGATCGTGAACACCGGGGAGCTGTTTTTT.